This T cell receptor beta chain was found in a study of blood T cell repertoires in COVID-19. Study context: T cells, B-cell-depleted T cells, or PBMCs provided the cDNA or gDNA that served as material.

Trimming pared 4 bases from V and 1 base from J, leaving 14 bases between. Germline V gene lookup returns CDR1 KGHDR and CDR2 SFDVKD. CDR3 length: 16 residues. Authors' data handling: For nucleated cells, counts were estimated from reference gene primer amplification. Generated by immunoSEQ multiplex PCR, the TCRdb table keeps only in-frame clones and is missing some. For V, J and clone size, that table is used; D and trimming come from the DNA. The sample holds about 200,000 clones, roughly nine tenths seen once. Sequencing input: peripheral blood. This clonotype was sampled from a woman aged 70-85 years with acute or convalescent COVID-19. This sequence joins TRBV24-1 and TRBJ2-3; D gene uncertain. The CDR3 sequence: CATSDPTRLGTDTQYF. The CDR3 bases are TGTGCCACCAGTGACCCCACGAGGCTAGGCACAGATACGCAGTATTTT.